This entry is about one TCR beta chain. Which antigen it targets is not known. Within one base of it there is no much larger clone, and no base qualities were kept. Via the germline V gene, CDR1 is KGHDR and CDR2 SFDVKD. After removal of 0 bases from V and 3 bases from J, the junction retains 8 bases not matched to a gene. Spanning cysteine to phenylalanine, the CDR3 consists of 20 amino acids. CDR3 DNA is the only sequence kept; it has 60 bases, read in frame from the first base. These data belong to a study of blood T cell repertoires in COVID-19 (dated by TCRdb to 2019 to 2021). In terms of the full investigation: Collaborator samples came from the United States, Italy and Spain and covered acute and convalescent phases of COVID-19. Deeply sampled blood TCRbeta repertoires from subjects exposed to, actively infected with, or recovered from COVID-19 were included in the dataset. Where available, HLA class I and class II types were taken from metadata supplied by the sample provider and were not determined by assay-based typing. Samples were obtained from the ongoing ImmuneRACE study (first 160 participants) and from approximately 1,200 subjects provided by 6 global collaborators. The sample metadata nearly always contained a de-identified subject ID, COVID-19 status, age in years and sex. A freely available public database, intended as a resource for researchers studying the immune response to SARS-CoV-2, is where the repertoires were released. The material from the prospective study consisted of cDNA or gDNA derived from T cells, B-cell-depleted T cells, or PBMCs.

What the authors observed across the whole study: Clinical and demographic metadata were provided uncurated, with the amount varying by source and participant.

TCRbeta CDR3 regions were amplified from genomic DNA by means of the immunoSEQ Assay, a bias-controlled multiplex PCR. As for how the authors treated the data: Nucleated cell counts per sample were estimated from amplification of reference gene primers within the assay. To quantify the absolute abundance of each unique TCRbeta CDR3 rearrangement, sequence reads were collapsed and filtered. Productive Simpson clonality was computed per sample as the square root of Simpson's diversity index over productive rearrangements. Sourced from immuneACCESS, this table was stored by TCRdb with only in-frame sequences that have V and J called. A share of the clones is absent; for the studies checked, an unresolved V gene accounts for under half, and the remainder has no known explanation. The DNA gave D and trimming, while V, J and clone size come from that table. This sample has around 140,000 clones in its table, and approximately 88% of those were observed once. The top ten constitute 1.7% of the sample.

Collaborating institutions collected whole blood in K2EDTA tubes following their own protocols. For TCRbeta analysis, collaborator samples were shipped as frozen whole blood, as isolated PBMCs, or as DNA extracted from either sample type. The sequence came from a woman between 50 and 59 years old with acute or convalescent COVID-19. The chain is encoded by TRBV24-1 joined to TRBJ2-2, with 14 central nucleotides matching TRBD2. The sample taken for sequencing was peripheral blood. The DNA sequence is TGTGCCACCAGTGATTTGAGACTAGCGGGAGGGCCTAGGGACACCGGGGAGCTGTTTTTT. Protein translation: CATSDLRLAGGPRDTGELFF.